These 23 T cell receptor beta chains share one sample of origin, sequenced in a study of T cell repertoires in ileal Crohn's disease. Libraries were prepared by immunoSEQ multiplex PCR; TCRdb keeps only in-frame clonotypes and omits some of them. Of about 12,000 clones listed, approximately 85% are singletons. The time point: neoterminal ileum biopsy at postoperative endoscopy, about 6 months after surgery. The sequenced material came from ileal tissue. These receptors were obtained from an adult with Crohn's disease.

This rearrangement joins TRBV7-2 to TRBJ2-1; perhaps TRBD1 as D (5 bases). The V end was cut by 1 base, the J end by 3 bases, with 7 bases between. The CDR3 covers 14 residues. Germline CDR1 reads SGHTA; CDR2 reads FQGNSA. The CDR3 loop reads CASSLVGLYNEQFF. The CDR3, as DNA: TGTGCCAGCAGCTTAGTGGGGCTCTACAATGAGCAGTTCTTC.

This chain joins TRBV5-4 and TRBJ1-3; D is undetermined. This CDR3 region has 15 residues. V dropped 2 bases and J dropped 0 bases, with 9 bases sitting between them. Per the germline V gene, CDR1 is SGHNT and CDR2 is YYREEE (reference sequence). Here the CDR3 reads CASSLGTASGNTIYF. DNA of the CDR3: TGTGCCAGCAGCTTAGGAACAGCCTCTGGAAACACCATATATTTT.

This clone was found once. This chain joins TRBV7-3 and TRBJ2-2; 9 positions agree with TRBD1. With 5 bases clipped from V and 4 bases from J, the junction kept 8 bases outside the gene matches. There are 16 residues in the CDR3. The germline V gene has CDR1 SGHTA and CDR2 FQGTGA. This CDR3 is CASSLQGAKPTGELFF. The DNA for the CDR3 is TGTGCCAGCAGCCTACAGGGGGCGAAACCCACCGGGGAGCTGTTTTTT.

The chain has TRBV28 and TRBJ1-2; 10 nucleotides agree with TRBD1. J gave up 10 bases and V 7 bases, and 9 bases lay outside the gene matches. The germline CDR1 and CDR2 sequences are MDHEN and SYDVKM. CDR3 size: 13 residues. CDR3 amino acids: CASTLGDRGSYTF. The CDR3 DNA reads TGTGCCAGCACCCTCGGGGACAGGGGCTCCTACACCTTC.

The rearrangement links TRBV2 to TRBJ2-1; a weak D match, TRBD2 (5 bases). The CDR3 contains 14 residues. Germline-derived CDR1 and CDR2 are SNHLY and FYNNEI. V was cut by 10 bases and J by 2 bases, with 15 bases left in between. The CDR3 protein is CATASGFTYNEQFF. Written as DNA, the CDR3 is TGTGCCACGGCGAGCGGCTTCACCTACAATGAGCAGTTCTTC.

This chain links TRBV5-1 with TRBJ2-7; weak D call: TRBD1 (5 bases). This CDR3 contains 14 residues. Germline V gene lookup returns CDR1 SGHRS and CDR2 YFSETQ. With 1 base removed from V and 2 bases from J, the gap between germline ends came to 10 bases. This CDR3 reads CASSLRQGTYEQYF. DNA for the CDR3: TGCGCCAGCAGCTTGCGGCAGGGTACCTACGAGCAGTACTTC.

This clone was observed once. The V call is TRBV5-1, the J call TRBJ1-1; 8 positions agree with TRBD1. The CDR3 loop spans 13 amino acids. Germline CDR1 reads SGHRS; CDR2 reads YFSETQ. With 6 bases clipped from V and 4 bases from J, the junction kept 5 bases outside the gene matches. The CDR3 nucleotides read TGCGCCAGCAAACAGGGGGTTGTCACTGAAGCTTTCTTT. Translating gives CASKQGVVTEAFF. Full variable domain (missing parts from reference TRBV5-1 and TRBJ1-1): KAGVTQTPRYLIKTRGQQVTLSCSPISGHRSVSWYQQTPGQGLQFLFEYFSETQRNKGNFPGRFSGRQFSNSRSEMNVSTLELGDSALYLCASKQGVVTEAFFGQGTRLTVV.

The chain couples TRBV4-1 to TRBJ1-5, with TRBD1 identical over 10 bases. Trimming took 4 bases from V and 5 from J; bases not matched to a gene: 8. CDR1 and CDR2 (germline): MGHRA, YSYEKL. The CDR3 runs 16 residues. In nucleotides, the CDR3 is TGCGCCAGCAGCCCGAGAGGGACAGGGGCACATCAGCCCCAGCATTTT. This gives the protein CASSPRGTGAHQPQHF.

This rearrangement joins TRBV10-3 to TRBJ1-2; TRBD1 is a possible D gene (6 bases). The CDR3 spans 13 residues. Germline loops: CDR1 ENHRY, CDR2 SYGVKD. V was cut by 7 bases and J by 4 bases, with 13 bases left in between. CDR3 protein: CAITTTGLYGYTF. CDR3 DNA sequence: TGTGCCATCACTACGACAGGACTCTATGGCTACACCTTC.

The chain has TRBV7-6 and TRBJ2-7; no reliable D call. The length of the CDR3 is 14 residues. The V gene's germline CDR1 is SGHVS and CDR2 FNYEAQ. The V and J ends lost 5 bases and 1 base respectively, with 12 bases between them. The CDR3 nucleotides are TGTGCCAGCAGCCCGTTGACGGGTTCCTACGAGCAGTACTTC. Its translation: CASSPLTGSYEQYF. The entire variable domain, with the rest obtained from reference TRBV7-6 and TRBJ2-7, is as follows: GAGVSQSPRYKVTKRGQDVALRCDPISGHVSLYWYRQALGQGPEFLTYFNYEAQQDKSGLPNDRFSAERPEGSISTLTIQRTEQRDSAMYRCASSPLTGSYEQYFGPGTRLTVT.

This sequence joins TRBV16 and TRBJ1-1; 7 bases map to TRBD1. Germline values: CDR1 KGHSY, CDR2 FQNENV. The CDR3 covers 14 residues. The ends lost 4 bases at V and 1 base at J; junction bases unmatched: 3. CDR3 amino acids: CASSRRTGNTEAFF. The CDR3 coding sequence is TGTGCCAGCAGCCGTCGGACAGGGAACACTGAAGCTTTCTTT. The whole variable domain, filled in from reference TRBV16 and TRBJ1-1, reads GEEVAQTPKHLVRGEGQKAKLYCAPIKGHSYVFWYQQVLKNEFKFLISFQNENVFDETGMPKERFSAKCLPNSPCSLEIQATKLEDSAVYFCASSRRTGNTEAFFGQGTRLTVV.

The chain is built from TRBV30 and TRBJ2-1; 8 bases map to TRBD1. CDR1 and CDR2 (germline): GTSNPN, SVGIG (reference sequence). The CDR3 length is 13 residues. With 1 base clipped from V and 4 bases from J, the junction kept 0 bases outside the gene matches. The CDR3 reads CAWSGQGYNEQFF. In nucleotides, the CDR3 is TGTGCCTGGAGTGGACAGGGGTACAATGAGCAGTTCTTC.

The chain combines TRBV29-1 with TRBJ2-2, with a weak D call TRBD1 (5 bases). Looked up from germline, CDR1 is SQVTM and CDR2 is ANQGSEA. This CDR3 is 16 amino acids long. V was pared by 3 bases and J by 4 bases, with 18 bases between. The CDR3 sequence is CSVELLGARSTGELFF. CDR3 bases: TGCAGCGTTGAGCTTCTAGGGGCGCGGAGCACCGGGGAGCTGTTTTTT.

This clone was detected a few times. CDR3 sequence (DNA): TGTGCCAGCAGTGATAGGGTCACCGGGACAGCCAGATCCAAGCAGTACTTC. Protein sequence: CASSDRVTGTARSKQYF. The chain couples TRBV25-1 to TRBJ2-7, with 7 bases lining up with TRBD1. Germline V gene sequence: CDR1 MGHDK, CDR2 SYGVNS. J was trimmed by 8 bases and V by 3 bases; bases with no gene match: 19. CDR3 length: 17 amino acids.

In its sample, this clone was seen a few times. V is TRBV11-2 and J is TRBJ1-4, with 8 nucleotides matching TRBD1. CDR1 SGHAT and CDR2 FQNNGV come from the germline V gene. Unmatched junction bases numbered 8, after V lost 4 bases and J lost 4 bases. The CDR3 extends over 16 amino acids. CDR3 coding DNA: TGTGCCAGCAGCTCACAGGGGGGAGGGGTTAATGAAAAACTGTTTTTT. It codes for CASSSQGGGVNEKLFF. The complete variable domain, with remaining parts taken from reference TRBV11-2 and TRBJ1-4, reads EAGVAQSPRYKIIEKRQSVAFWCNPISGHATLYWYQQILGQGPKLLIQFQNNGVVDDSQLPKDRFSAERLKGVDSTLKIQPAKLEDSAVYLCASSSQGGGVNEKLFFGSGTQLSVL.

The chain has TRBV5-6 and TRBJ2-7; D possibly corresponds to TRBD2 (6 bases). V lost 1 base to trimming and J lost 0 bases, with 8 bases between them. The CDR3 has 14 residues. Per germline, CDR1 SGHDT and CDR2 YYEEEE. CDR3: CASSLRAGSYEQYF. CDR3 nucleotide sequence: TGTGCCAGCAGCTTGCGAGCGGGCTCCTACGAGCAGTACTTC.

V gene TRBV4-1 combines with J gene TRBJ2-7; 10 positions match TRBD2. Trimming cost V 3 bases and J 0 bases; bases outside gene matches: 11. There are 18 residues in the CDR3. CDR1 MGHRA and CDR2 YSYEKL come from the germline V gene. The CDR3 sequence: CASSHKVGAGGGSYEQYF. The CDR3 DNA reads as TGCGCCAGCAGCCACAAAGTGGGAGCGGGAGGGGGCTCCTACGAGCAGTACTTC.

The rearrangement uses TRBV6-6 and TRBJ1-5; 9 bases map to TRBD1. CDR1 is MNHNY and CDR2 is SVGAGI in the germline V gene (reference sequence). The V and J ends lost 6 bases and 6 bases, in that order; junction bases with no gene match: 3. The CDR3 sequence is 13 residues long. The CDR3 DNA follows: TGTGCCAGCAGCGGACAGGGGAGTCAGCCCCAGCATTTT. It encodes CASSGQGSQPQHF.

The rearrangement joins TRBV27 to TRBJ2-6; D uncertain. V was cut by 5 bases and J by 0 bases, with 14 bases left in between. This CDR3 spans 17 amino acids. Germline V gene data show CDR1 as MNHEY and CDR2 as SMNVEV (reference sequence). CDR3 coding DNA: TGTGCCAGCAGTCCCCTGATTGGGCCCTCTGGGGCCAACGTCCTGACTTTC. This gives the protein CASSPLIGPSGANVLTF.

The J gene is TRBJ2-1, the V gene TRBV2, with 11 bases matching TRBD2. The CDR3 runs 16 residues. With 2 bases clipped from V and 7 bases from J, the junction kept 7 bases outside the gene matches. Germline V gives CDR1 SNHLY, CDR2 FYNNEI. The DNA for the CDR3 is TGTGCCAGCAGTGAAAACGGGCTAGCGGGGGGTAATGAGCAGTTCTTC. Amino acids: CASSENGLAGGNEQFF. Filled out from reference TRBV2 and TRBJ2-1, the complete variable domain reads EPEVTQTPSHQVTQMGQEVILRCVPISNHLYFYWYRQILGQKVEFLVSFYNNEISEKSEIFDDQFSVERPDGSNFTLKIRSTKLEDSAMYFCASSENGLAGGNEQFFGPGTRLTVL.

The chain employs TRBV18 and TRBJ1-5; 12 nucleotides agree with TRBD1. V dropped 3 bases and J dropped 3; count of bases not matched to a gene: 6. The CDR3 extends over 17 amino acids. CDR1 and CDR2 (germline): KGHSH, LQKENI. Here the CDR3 reads CASSPKGQGANNQPQHF. CDR3 sequence (DNA): TGTGCCAGCTCACCGAAGGGACAGGGGGCAAACAATCAGCCCCAGCATTTT.

The chain has TRBV5-1 and TRBJ2-6; D is ambiguous. V was pared by 5 bases and J by 0 bases, with 6 bases between. CDR1 and CDR2 from the germline V gene are SGHRS and YFSETQ. This CDR3 has 14 amino acids. The CDR3 nucleotides read TGCGCCAGCAGACTGAACTCTGGGGCCAACGTCCTGACTTTC. Protein sequence: CASRLNSGANVLTF.

Only one count was recorded for this clone. The chain uses TRBV6-5 and TRBJ1-1, with D tentatively TRBD1 (6 bases). Germline V gene sequence: CDR1 MNHEY, CDR2 SVGAGI. Trimming removed 2 bases from V and 3 bases from J, with 10 bases in between. CDR3 length: 14 amino acids. CDR3 nucleotides: TGTGCCAGCAGTTACACACCAGGGGACACTGAAGCTTTCTTT. This translates into CASSYTPGDTEAFF.